This TCR beta chain is drawn from a study of Ad26.COV2.S vaccination and SARS-CoV-2 variants (dated by TCRdb to about 2021). Regarding the complete study: Donors in the vaccine arm were drawn from COV1001, a phase I-IIa trial of Ad26.COV2.S in healthy adults that was multicentre, randomized, double-blind and placebo-controlled. Trial participants were randomized into five groups of five, in which low-dose or high-dose Ad26.COV2.S was given once or twice, or placebo was given on both occasions. Ad26.COV2.S was administered intramuscularly at a dose of 5x10^10 or 1x10^11 viral particles, either as one shot or as two shots given 56 days apart. The TCR-sequenced set comprised about 32 samples: around 20 Ad26.COV2.S vaccine recipients, 5 placebo recipients and 8 SARS-CoV-2 convalescent individuals. TCRbeta repertoire sequencing was used to assess the specificity and breadth of SARS-CoV-2-reactive T cell receptors after Ad26.COV2.S vaccination. Throughout the experiments and outcome assessment, investigators stayed blinded to trial group allocation.

The immunoSEQ Assay was used to sequence TCRbeta CDR3 regions. After extraction, genomic DNA underwent amplification by bias-controlled multiplex PCR, followed by high-throughput sequencing. Per the original workflow: To quantify the absolute abundance of every unique TCRbeta CDR3 region, sequences were collapsed and filtered. Usable DNA was measured by amplifying reference genes present in all nucleated cells, and TCRbeta template counts were normalized to that usable DNA to estimate T cell fraction. Repertoire TCRs were annotated as SARS-CoV-2-specific by exact matching of V gene, CDR3 amino acid sequence and J gene to a known reactive TCR set. The reference SARS-CoV-2 TCR set was derived from MIRA and filtered for enrichment in COVID-19-positive ImmuneCODE repertoires, a step that removed public or cross-reactive TCRs. Using the MIRA antigens, annotated TCRs were further analysed by specific ORF or by position within an ORF. Depth was the summed frequency of annotated unique rearrangements, while breadth was defined as annotated unique rearrangements over total unique productive rearrangements. Group comparisons of TCR breadth used two-sided Wilcoxon rank-sum tests. The clones in this table, taken by TCRdb from immuneACCESS, are in-frame only. Not every clone is retained; where verified, under half of the shortfall comes from an unresolved V gene, and the cause of the rest is unknown. That table supplies the V and J calls and clone size; D and trimming were determined from the DNA. This sample is represented by about 480,000 clones; roughly 85% of them were singletons. Over 10% of the sample is taken by the ten largest.

The CDR3, cysteine through phenylalanine, is 18 amino acids long. Here the CDR3 DNA is all that survives: 54 bases in frame from base 1. From V the trimming removes 1 base and from J it removes 2 bases, while the gene matches leave 11 bases of the junction unaccounted for. The CDR1 and CDR2 encoded by the germline V gene are SGHAT and FQNNGV. Regarding this clone: Its antigen is not yet known. Per-base quality was not reported, and no clone a single base away is much larger than it.

This specimen's treatment or condition label, per the study, means: some 19 received Ad26.COV2.S at low or high dose, single or two shots; several received placebo; per-sample allocation not given. Repertoires of vaccine and placebo recipients were sequenced from samples taken on day 63 after the first injection. In Cohort 1b, 25 or so adults aged 18-55 years were enrolled at a single site in Boston, USA, between 29 July and 7 August 2020. Ad26.COV2.S was a replication-incompetent adenovirus type 26 vector expressing a prefusion-stabilized SARS-CoV-2 spike protein from the original Wuhan strain. Study-level results and caveats: After vaccination, substantial breadth of spike-specific CD8+ and CD4+ T cell responses was reported. The study was not powered for comparison of responses between vaccine doses or regimens. According to the authors, total T cell responses may have been underestimated by the TCR breadth and depth analyses. Compared with placebo recipients, Ad26.COV2.S recipients showed higher spike-specific TCR breadth (P = 0.0014). Non-spike TCR breadth was comparable between vaccine and placebo recipients, consistent with the vaccine containing only spike.

The clonotype originates from a person between 18 and 59 years old who received the Ad26.COV2.S COVID-19 vaccine or a placebo. The sequencing used peripheral blood, collected in a trial of Ad26.COV2.S vaccine versus placebo. The rearranged chain carries TRBV11-2 and TRBJ2-3, with TRBD2 matching 8 junction bases. The base sequence is TGTGCCAGCAGCTTAGTAGGGGGACCAGCGGGAGACACAGATACGCAGTATTTT. Translation gives CASSLVGGPAGDTDTQYF.